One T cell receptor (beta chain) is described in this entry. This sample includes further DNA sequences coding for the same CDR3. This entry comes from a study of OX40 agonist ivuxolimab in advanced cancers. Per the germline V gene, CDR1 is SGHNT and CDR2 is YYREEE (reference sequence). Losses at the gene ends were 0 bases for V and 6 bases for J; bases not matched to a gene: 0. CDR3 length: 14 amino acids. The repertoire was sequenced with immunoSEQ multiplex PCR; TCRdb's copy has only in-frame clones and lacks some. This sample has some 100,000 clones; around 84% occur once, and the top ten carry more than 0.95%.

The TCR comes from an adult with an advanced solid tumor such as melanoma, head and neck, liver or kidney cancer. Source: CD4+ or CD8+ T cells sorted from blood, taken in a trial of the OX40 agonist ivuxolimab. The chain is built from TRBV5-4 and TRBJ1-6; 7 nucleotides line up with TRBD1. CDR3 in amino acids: CASSLGQGNSPLHF. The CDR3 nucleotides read TGTGCCAGCAGCTTGGGACAGGGTAATTCACCCCTCCACTTT.